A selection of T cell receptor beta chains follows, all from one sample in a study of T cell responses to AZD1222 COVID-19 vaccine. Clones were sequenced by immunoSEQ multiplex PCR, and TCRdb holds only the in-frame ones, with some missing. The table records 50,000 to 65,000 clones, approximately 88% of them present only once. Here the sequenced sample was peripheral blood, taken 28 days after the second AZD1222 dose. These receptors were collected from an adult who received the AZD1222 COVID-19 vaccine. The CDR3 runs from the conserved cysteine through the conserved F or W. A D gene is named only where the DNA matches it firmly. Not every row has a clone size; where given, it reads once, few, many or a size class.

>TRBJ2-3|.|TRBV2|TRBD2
CASSRLAATDTQYF
TGTGCCAGCAGTAGACTAGCGGCCACAGATACGCAGTATTTT
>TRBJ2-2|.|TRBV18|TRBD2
CASSPRREDTGELFF
TGTGCCAGCTCACCACGGCGGGAGGACACCGGGGAGCTGTTTTTT
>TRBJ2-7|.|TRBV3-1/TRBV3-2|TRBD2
CASSQYRLANSEQYF
TGTGCCAGCAGCCAATATAGACTAGCGAACTCCGAGCAGTACTTC
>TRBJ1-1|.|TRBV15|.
CATSRAGTNTEAFF
TGTGCCACCAGCAGGGCAGGGACGAATACTGAAGCTTTCTTT
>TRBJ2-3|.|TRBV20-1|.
CSALGSSPYF
TGCAGTGCTTTGGGGTCCTCGCCGTATTTT
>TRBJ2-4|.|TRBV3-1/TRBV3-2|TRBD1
CASSQDLGQKNIQYF
TGTGCCAGCAGCCAAGATTTGGGACAGAAAAACATTCAGTACTTC
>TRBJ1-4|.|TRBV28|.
CAARPGGANEKLFF
TGTGCCGCCCGGCCCGGGGGGGCTAATGAAAAACTGTTTTTT
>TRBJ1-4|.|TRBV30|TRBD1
CAWNQGAVREKLFF
TGTGCCTGGAACCAGGGGGCGGTGAGGGAAAAACTGTTTTTT
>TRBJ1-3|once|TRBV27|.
CASSPRGVGTGNTIYF
TGTGCCAGCAGTCCCCGGGGCGTTGGAACTGGAAACACCATATATTTT
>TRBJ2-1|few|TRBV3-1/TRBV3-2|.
CASSPLTATYNEQFF
TGTGCCAGCAGCCCCTTGACGGCTACCTACAATGAGCAGTTCTTC